Shown below are 2 T cell receptor beta chains from a single sample sequenced in a study of T cell responses to AZD1222 COVID-19 vaccine. The method was immunoSEQ multiplex PCR; TCRdb's version includes in-frame clones alone and lacks a portion of them. The data show nearly 55,000 clones, with 89% seen just once and roughly 15% held by the top ten. Sample: peripheral blood, taken 28 days after the second AZD1222 dose. Receptors originate from an adult who received the AZD1222 COVID-19 vaccine.

This clone has only one observation. The chain joins TRBV3-1 (or the pseudogene TRBV3-2) to TRBJ1-2, with D perhaps TRBD1 (5 bases). Trimming removed 0 bases from V and 8 bases from J, with 13 bases in between. Looked up from germline, CDR1 is LGHDT and CDR2 is YNNKEL (reference sequence). The CDR3 length is 14 residues. As DNA, the CDR3 is TGTGCCAGCAGCCAAGAGGGGCGGATAGGGGGCTACACCTTC. Translation gives CASSQEGRIGGYTF.

The gene calls are TRBV29-1 and TRBJ2-1; TRBD1 might be the D (6 bases). CDR3 length equals 16 residues. The V gene lost 4 bases and the J gene lost 2 bases, with 18 bases spanning the gap. Germline V gives CDR1 SQVTM, CDR2 ANQGSEA. The CDR3 reads CSVVPMTGVTYNEQFF. CDR3 nucleotides: TGCAGCGTTGTTCCCATGACAGGAGTAACCTACAATGAGCAGTTCTTC.